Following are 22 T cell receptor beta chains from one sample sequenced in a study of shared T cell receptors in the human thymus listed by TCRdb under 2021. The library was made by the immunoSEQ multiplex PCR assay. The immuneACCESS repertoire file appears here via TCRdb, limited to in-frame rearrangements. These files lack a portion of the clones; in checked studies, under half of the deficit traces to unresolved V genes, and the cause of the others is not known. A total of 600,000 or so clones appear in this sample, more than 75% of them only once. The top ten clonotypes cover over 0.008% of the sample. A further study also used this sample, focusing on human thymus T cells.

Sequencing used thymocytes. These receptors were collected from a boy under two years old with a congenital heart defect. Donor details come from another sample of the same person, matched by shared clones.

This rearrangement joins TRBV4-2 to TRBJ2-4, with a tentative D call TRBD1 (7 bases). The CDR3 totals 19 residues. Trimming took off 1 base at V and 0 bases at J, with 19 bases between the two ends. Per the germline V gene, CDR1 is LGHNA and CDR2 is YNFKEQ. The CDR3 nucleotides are TGTGCCAGCAGCCAAGGTGGGGGGACAGAGACCTTAGCCAAAAACATTCAGTACTTC. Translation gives CASSQGGGTETLAKNIQYF.

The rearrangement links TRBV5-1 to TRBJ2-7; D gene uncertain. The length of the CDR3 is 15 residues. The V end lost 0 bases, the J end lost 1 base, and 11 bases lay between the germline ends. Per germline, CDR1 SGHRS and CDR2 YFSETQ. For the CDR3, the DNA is TGCGCCAGCAGCTTGGTGGCAGCGTATTCCTACGAGCAGTACTTC. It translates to CASSLVAAYSYEQYF.

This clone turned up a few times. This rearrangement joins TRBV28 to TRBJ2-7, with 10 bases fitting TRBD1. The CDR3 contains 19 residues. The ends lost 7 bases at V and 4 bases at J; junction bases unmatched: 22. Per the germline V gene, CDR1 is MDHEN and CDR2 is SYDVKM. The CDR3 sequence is CASNKQDRGLGGRSYEQYF. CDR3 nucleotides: TGTGCCAGCAATAAACAGGACAGGGGGTTGGGGGGGAGGAGTTACGAGCAGTACTTC.

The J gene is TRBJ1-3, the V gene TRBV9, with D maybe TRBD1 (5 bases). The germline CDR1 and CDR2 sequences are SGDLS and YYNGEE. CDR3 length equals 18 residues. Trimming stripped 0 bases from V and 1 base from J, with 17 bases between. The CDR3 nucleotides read TGTGCCAGCAGCGTAGGGGGGGGAATCCCGCAGTCTGGAAACACCATATATTTT. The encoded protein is CASSVGGGIPQSGNTIYF.

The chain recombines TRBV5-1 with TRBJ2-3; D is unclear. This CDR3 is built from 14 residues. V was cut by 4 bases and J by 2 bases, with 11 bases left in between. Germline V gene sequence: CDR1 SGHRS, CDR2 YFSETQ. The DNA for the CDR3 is TGCGCCAGCAGCCCGGTCGAGCCCACAGATACGCAGTATTTT. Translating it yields CASSPVEPTDTQYF.

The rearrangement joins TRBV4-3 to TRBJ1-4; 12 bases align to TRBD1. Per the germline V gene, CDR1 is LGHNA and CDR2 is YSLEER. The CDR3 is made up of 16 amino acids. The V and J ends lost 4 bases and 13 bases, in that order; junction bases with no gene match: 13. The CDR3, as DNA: TGCGCCAGCAGCCGACAAACCGGGACAGGGGGCTATGGACTGTTTTTT. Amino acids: CASSRQTGTGGYGLFF.

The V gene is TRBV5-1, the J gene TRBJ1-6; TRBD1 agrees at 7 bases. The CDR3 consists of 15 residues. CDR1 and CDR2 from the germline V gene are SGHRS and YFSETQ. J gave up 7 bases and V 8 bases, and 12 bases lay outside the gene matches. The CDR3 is CASRTDRAFNSPLHF. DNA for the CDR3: TGCGCCAGTAGAACTGACAGGGCATTCAATTCACCCCTCCACTTT.

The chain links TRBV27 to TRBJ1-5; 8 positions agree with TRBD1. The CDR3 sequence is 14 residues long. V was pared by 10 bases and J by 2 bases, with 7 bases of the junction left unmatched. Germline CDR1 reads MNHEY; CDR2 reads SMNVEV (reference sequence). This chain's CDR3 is CATATGARNQPQHF. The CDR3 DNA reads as TGTGCCACCGCGACAGGGGCGCGCAATCAGCCCCAGCATTTT.

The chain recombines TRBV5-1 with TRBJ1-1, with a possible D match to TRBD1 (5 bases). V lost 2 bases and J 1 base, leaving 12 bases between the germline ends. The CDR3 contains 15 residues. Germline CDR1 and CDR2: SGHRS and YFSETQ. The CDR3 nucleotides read TGCGCCAGCAGCTTTTCGACAGAGACGAACACTGAAGCTTTCTTT. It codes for CASSFSTETNTEAFF.

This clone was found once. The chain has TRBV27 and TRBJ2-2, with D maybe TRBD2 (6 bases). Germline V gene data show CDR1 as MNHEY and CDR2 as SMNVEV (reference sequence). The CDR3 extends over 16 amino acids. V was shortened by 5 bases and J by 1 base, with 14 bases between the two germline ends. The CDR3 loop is CASSRGGTENTGELFF. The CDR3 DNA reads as TGTGCCAGCAGTCGAGGAGGGACCGAGAACACCGGGGAGCTGTTTTTT.

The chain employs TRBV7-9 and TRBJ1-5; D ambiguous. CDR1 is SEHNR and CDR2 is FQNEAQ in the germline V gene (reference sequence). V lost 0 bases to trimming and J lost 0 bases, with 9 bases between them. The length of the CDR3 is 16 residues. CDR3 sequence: CASSLAAGDSNQPQHF. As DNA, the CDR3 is TGTGCCAGCAGCTTAGCGGCGGGAGATAGCAATCAGCCCCAGCATTTT.

The CDR3 DNA follows: TGTGCCAGCAGCTTCGGAGGTGGCAAAGAAAAATCCTACGAGCAGTACTTC. Amino acid sequence: CASSFGGGKEKSYEQYF. The chain carries TRBV9 and TRBJ2-5; maybe TRBD2 (5 bases). The tail of the sequence fits TRBJ2-7 better, so the J call may be wrong. CDR1 SGDLS and CDR2 YYNGEE come from the germline V gene. CDR3 size: 17 residues.

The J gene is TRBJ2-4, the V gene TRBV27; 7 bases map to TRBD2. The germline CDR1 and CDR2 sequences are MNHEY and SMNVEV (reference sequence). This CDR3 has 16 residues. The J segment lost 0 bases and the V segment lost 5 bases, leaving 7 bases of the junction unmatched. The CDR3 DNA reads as TGTGCCAGCAGTCCCCGGGGAGGGGAAGCCAAAAACATTCAGTACTTC. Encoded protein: CASSPRGGEAKNIQYF.

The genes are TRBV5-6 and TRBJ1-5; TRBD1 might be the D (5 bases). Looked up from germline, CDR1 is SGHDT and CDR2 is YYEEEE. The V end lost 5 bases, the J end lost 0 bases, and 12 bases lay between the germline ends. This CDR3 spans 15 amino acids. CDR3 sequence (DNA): TGTGCCAGCAGACTCGGGGGGTATAGCAATCAGCCCCAGCATTTT. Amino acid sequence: CASRLGGYSNQPQHF. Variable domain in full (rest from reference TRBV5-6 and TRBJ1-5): DAGVTQSPTHLIKTRGQQVTLRCSPKSGHDTVSWYQQALGQGPQFIFQYYEEEERQRGNFPDRFSGHQFPNYSSELNVNALLLGDSALYLCASRLGGYSNQPQHFGDGTRLSIL.

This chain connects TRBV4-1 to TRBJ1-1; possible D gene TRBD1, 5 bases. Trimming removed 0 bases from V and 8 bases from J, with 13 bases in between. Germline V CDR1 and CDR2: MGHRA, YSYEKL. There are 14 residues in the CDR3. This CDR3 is CASSQELRVGEAFF. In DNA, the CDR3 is TGCGCCAGCAGCCAAGAACTCAGGGTAGGGGAAGCTTTCTTT.

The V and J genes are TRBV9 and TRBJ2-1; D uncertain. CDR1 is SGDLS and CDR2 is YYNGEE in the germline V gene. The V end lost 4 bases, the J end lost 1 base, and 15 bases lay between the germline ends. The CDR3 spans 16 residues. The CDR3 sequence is CASSLQATTSYNEQFF. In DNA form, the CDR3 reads TGTGCCAGCAGCCTCCAGGCGACCACTTCCTACAATGAGCAGTTCTTC. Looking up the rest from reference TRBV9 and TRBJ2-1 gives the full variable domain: DSGVTQTPKHLITATGQRVTLRCSPRSGDLSVYWYQQSLDQGLQFLIQYYNGEERAKGNILERFSAQQFPDLHSELNLSSLELGDSALYFCASSLQATTSYNEQFFGPGTRLTVL.

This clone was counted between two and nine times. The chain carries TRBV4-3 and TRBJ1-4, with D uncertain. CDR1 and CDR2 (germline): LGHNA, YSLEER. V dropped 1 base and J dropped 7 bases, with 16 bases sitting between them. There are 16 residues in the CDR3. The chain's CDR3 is CASSQASGEATEKLFF. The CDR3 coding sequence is TGCGCCAGCAGCCAAGCGAGTGGAGAGGCAACTGAAAAACTGTTTTTT.

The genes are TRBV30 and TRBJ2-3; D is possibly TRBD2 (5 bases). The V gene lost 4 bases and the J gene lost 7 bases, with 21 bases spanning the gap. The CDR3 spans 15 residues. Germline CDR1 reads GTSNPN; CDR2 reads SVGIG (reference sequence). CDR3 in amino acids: CAWTPQLAAPNTQYF. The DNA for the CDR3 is TGTGCCTGGACCCCACAGCTAGCTGCTCCGAATACGCAGTATTTT.

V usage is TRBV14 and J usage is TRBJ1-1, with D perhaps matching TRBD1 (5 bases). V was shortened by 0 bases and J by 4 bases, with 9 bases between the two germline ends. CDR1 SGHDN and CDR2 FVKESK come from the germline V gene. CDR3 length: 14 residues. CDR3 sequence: CASSQDGGITEAFF. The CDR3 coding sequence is TGTGCCAGCAGCCAAGACGGGGGGATCACTGAAGCTTTCTTT.

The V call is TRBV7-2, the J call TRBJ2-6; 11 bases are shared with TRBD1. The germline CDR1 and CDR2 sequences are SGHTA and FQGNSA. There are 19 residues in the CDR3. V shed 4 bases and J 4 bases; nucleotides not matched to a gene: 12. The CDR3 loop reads CASSSRPGTGGNGANVLTF. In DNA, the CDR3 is TGTGCCAGCAGCTCCCGCCCCGGGACAGGGGGTAACGGGGCCAACGTCCTGACTTTC.

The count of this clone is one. CDR3: CASSQTIPNTEAFF. The CDR3 nucleotides read TGTGCCAGCAGCCAGACAATCCCTAACACTGAAGCTTTCTTT. V is TRBV11-2 and J is TRBJ1-1; no reliable D call. CDR1 SGHAT and CDR2 FQNNGV come from the germline V gene. The CDR3 has 14 amino acids. V lost 5 bases, J lost 2 bases, and 12 bases lay in between.

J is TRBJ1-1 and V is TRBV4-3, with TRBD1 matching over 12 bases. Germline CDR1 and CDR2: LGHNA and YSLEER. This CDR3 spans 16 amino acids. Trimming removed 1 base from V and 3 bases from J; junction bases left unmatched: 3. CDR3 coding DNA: TGCGCCAGCAGCCAAGGGGACAGGGGGCTTGACACTGAAGCTTTCTTT. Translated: CASSQGDRGLDTEAFF.